Each of the 3 T cell receptor beta chains below was sequenced from the same sample in a study of blood T cell repertoires in COVID-19. Sequenced by immunoSEQ multiplex PCR; TCRdb stores in-frame clones only, minus some. In the table there are 200,000 to 250,000 clones, 82% of which are singletons. The sample consisted of peripheral blood. These receptors came from a woman aged 80 or over with acute or convalescent COVID-19.

The chain recombines TRBV27 with TRBJ2-7; D not resolved. V was cut by 3 bases and J by 6 bases, with 9 bases left in between. CDR3 length equals 12 residues. Germline-derived CDR1 and CDR2 are MNHEY and SMNVEV (reference sequence). The CDR3 loop reads CASSFLGLEQYF. CDR3 DNA sequence: TGTGCCAGCAGTTTTCTTGGCCTCGAGCAGTACTTC.

The chain combines TRBV5-1 with TRBJ2-2; D perhaps matches TRBD2 (6 bases). This CDR3 contains 14 residues. Germline values: CDR1 SGHRS, CDR2 YFSETQ. Trimming took off 0 bases at V and 4 bases at J, with 7 bases between the two ends. CDR3 amino acids: CASSLERVTGELFF. CDR3 bases: TGCGCCAGCAGCTTGGAGCGGGTCACCGGGGAGCTGTTTTTT.

The sample holds one count of this clone. This chain connects TRBV3-1 (or the pseudogene TRBV3-2) to TRBJ2-1, with 8 bases lining up with TRBD2. The CDR3 runs 13 residues. With V trimmed by 4 bases and J by 7 bases, 3 bases remained unmatched. Germline V gives CDR1 LGHDT, CDR2 YNNKEL (reference sequence). The CDR3: CASSLRGENEQFF. The CDR3 DNA is TGTGCCAGCAGCCTGCGGGGGGAGAATGAGCAGTTCTTC.